This T cell receptor (beta chain) was obtained from a study of cytomegalovirus exposure and HLA in healthy donors. The 120-subject validation cohort, separate from the roughly 700-subject first cohort, included the donors. Study-level results: One later analysis, an examination of the 120 validation repertoires, found that first-cohort TCR clusters tended to co-occur in them. TCR sequences were mostly rare, though some public TCRs occurred in many donors. The authors listed around 150 TCR beta chains as cytomegalovirus-associated.

Libraries were prepared by immunoSEQ multiplex PCR; TCRdb keeps only in-frame clonotypes and omits some of them. The sample yields about 360,000 clones, 75% to 90% seen once. Points on this clone: Its antigen is currently unknown.

V lost 0 bases, J lost 5 bases, and 0 bases stayed unmatched. This CDR3 is built from 15 residues. CDR1 and CDR2 from the germline V gene are SGDLS and YYNGEE. The sequenced sample consisted of PBMCs. The sequence was obtained from a woman aged 18-30 years in good health and CMV-seronegative. The chain couples TRBV9 to TRBJ2-7; TRBD2 agrees at 15 bases. CDR3 sequence reads: CASSVGTSGRDEQYF. CDR3 DNA: TGTGCCAGCAGCGTAGGGACTAGCGGGAGGGACGAGCAGTACTTC.